Listed below are T cell receptor beta chains from one sample, sequenced in a study of control samples from healthy donors and cancer patients. The protocol was immunoSEQ multiplex PCR, while the TCRdb copy is restricted to in-frame clones and leaves out a portion. Here the sample spans approximately 87,000 clones, 80% to 95% being singletons. Material: PBMCs. The receptor set was obtained from a woman aged 40 to 49 with lung cancer. Each CDR3 is given with its conserved first and last residue. The D gene is left open where the match is weak. Size tells how often a clone was seen (once, few, many) or the class of an expanded clone, and some rows leave it out.

d_call: NA; j_call: TRBJ1-1; clone_size: NA; v_call: TRBV2; cdr3_aa: CASTKRDTEAFF; cdr3_nt: TGTGCCAGCACCAAAAGGGACACTGAAGCTTTCTTT
d_call: NA; j_call: TRBJ1-1; clone_size: NA; v_call: TRBV30; cdr3_aa: CAWNRVANTEAFF; cdr3_nt: TGTGCCTGGAATCGGGTTGCGAACACTGAAGCTTTCTTT
d_call: TRBD2; j_call: TRBJ2-7; clone_size: once; v_call: TRBV11-3; cdr3_aa: CASSLVAGVNEQYF; cdr3_nt: TGTGCCAGCAGCTTAGTAGCGGGGGTCAACGAGCAGTACTTC
d_call: NA; j_call: TRBJ2-2; clone_size: NA; v_call: TRBV3-1/TRBV3-2; cdr3_aa: CASSPGSLTGELFF; cdr3_nt: TGTGCCAGCAGTCCTGGGTCGTTAACCGGGGAGCTGTTTTTT
d_call: TRBD2; j_call: TRBJ2-3; clone_size: NA; v_call: TRBV19; cdr3_aa: CASSIRRVSGGTDTQYF; cdr3_nt: TGTGCCAGTAGTATACGGAGGGTGAGCGGGGGCACAGATACGCAGTATTTT
d_call: NA; j_call: TRBJ2-1; clone_size: few; v_call: TRBV20-1; cdr3_aa: CSASQHEQFF; cdr3_nt: TGCAGCGCTAGCCAGCATGAGCAGTTCTTC
d_call: NA; j_call: TRBJ1-1; clone_size: NA; v_call: TRBV2; cdr3_aa: CASSGVGGNTEAFF; cdr3_nt: TGTGCCAGCAGTGGGGTCGGTGGGAACACTGAAGCTTTCTTT
d_call: NA; j_call: TRBJ1-1; clone_size: NA; v_call: TRBV18; cdr3_aa: CASSPANSGAFF; cdr3_nt: TGTGCCAGCTCACCTGCAAACTCGGGAGCTTTCTTT
d_call: NA; j_call: TRBJ2-2; clone_size: NA; v_call: TRBV5-8; cdr3_aa: CASMSRGNTGELFF; cdr3_nt: TGTGCCAGTATGAGCAGGGGGAACACCGGGGAGCTGTTTTTT
d_call: NA; j_call: TRBJ1-1; clone_size: NA; v_call: TRBV6-5; cdr3_aa: CASSNYEAFF; cdr3_nt: TGTGCCAGCAGTAATTATGAAGCTTTCTTT
d_call: NA; j_call: TRBJ1-5; clone_size: NA; v_call: TRBV20-1; cdr3_aa: CSASGGQIDQHF; cdr3_nt: TGCAGTGCTAGTGGGGGTCAAATTGACCAGCATTTT
d_call: TRBD2; j_call: TRBJ2-3; clone_size: NA; v_call: TRBV7-6; cdr3_aa: CASSPGLAQTDTQYF; cdr3_nt: TGTGCCAGCAGCCCGGGACTAGCGCAGACAGATACGCAGTATTTT
d_call: NA; j_call: TRBJ1-2; clone_size: NA; v_call: TRBV6-6; cdr3_aa: CASSYSGEGGYTF; cdr3_nt: TGTGCCAGCAGTTACTCAGGGGAGGGCGGCTACACCTTC
d_call: TRBD1; j_call: TRBJ1-4; clone_size: NA; v_call: TRBV19; cdr3_aa: CASSLDREKLFF; cdr3_nt: TGTGCCAGTAGCCTGGACAGGGAAAAACTGTTTTTT
d_call: NA; j_call: TRBJ2-3; clone_size: NA; v_call: TRBV2; cdr3_aa: CASKTSFGADTQYF; cdr3_nt: TGTGCCAGCAAAACCTCCTTTGGCGCAGATACGCAGTATTTT
d_call: TRBD2; j_call: TRBJ2-5; clone_size: few; v_call: TRBV11-2; cdr3_aa: CASRKVAGQETQYF; cdr3_nt: TGTGCCAGCAGAAAGGTAGCGGGACAAGAGACCCAGTACTTC
d_call: TRBD1; j_call: TRBJ1-2; clone_size: NA; v_call: TRBV7-9; cdr3_aa: CASSLWDRELGYGYTF; cdr3_nt: TGTGCCAGCAGCTTATGGGACAGGGAGCTCGGCTATGGCTACACCTTC
d_call: TRBD1; j_call: TRBJ2-7; clone_size: NA; v_call: TRBV18; cdr3_aa: CASSDRGDEQYF; cdr3_nt: TGTGCCAGCTCAGACAGGGGAGACGAGCAGTACTTC
d_call: NA; j_call: TRBJ1-3; clone_size: NA; v_call: TRBV6-1; cdr3_aa: CASSEGAGNTIYF; cdr3_nt: TGTGCCAGCAGTGAGGGAGCGGGAAACACCATATATTTT
d_call: NA; j_call: TRBJ2-4; clone_size: NA; v_call: TRBV11-2; cdr3_aa: CASSPGTGNIQYF; cdr3_nt: TGTGCCAGCAGCCCCGGGACGGGGAACATTCAGTACTTC
d_call: TRBD2; j_call: TRBJ2-1; clone_size: NA; v_call: TRBV28; cdr3_aa: CASSFPGLAGAYNEQFF; cdr3_nt: TGTGCCAGCAGTTTCCCGGGACTAGCGGGGGCTTACAATGAGCAGTTCTTC
d_call: NA; j_call: TRBJ2-4; clone_size: NA; v_call: TRBV11-2; cdr3_aa: CASTLAGADIQYF; cdr3_nt: TGTGCCAGCACCCTTGCGGGGGCGGACATTCAGTACTTC
d_call: NA; j_call: TRBJ2-7; clone_size: NA; v_call: TRBV30; cdr3_aa: CAWTGDYEQYF; cdr3_nt: TGTGCCTGGACAGGTGACTACGAGCAGTACTTC
d_call: NA; j_call: TRBJ2-2; clone_size: NA; v_call: TRBV2; cdr3_aa: CASKNGQGNTGELFF; cdr3_nt: TGTGCCAGCAAAAACGGGCAGGGGAACACCGGGGAGCTGTTTTTT
d_call: NA; j_call: TRBJ2-1; clone_size: NA; v_call: TRBV6-2/TRBV6-3; cdr3_aa: CASSSGTLTYNEQFF; cdr3_nt: TGTGCCAGCAGCTCCGGGACCCTGACCTACAATGAGCAGTTCTTC
d_call: NA; j_call: TRBJ2-6; clone_size: NA; v_call: TRBV19; cdr3_aa: CASSLRGSGSISSGANVLTF; cdr3_nt: TGTGCCAGTAGTCTTCGGGGTAGCGGATCTATCTCCTCTGGGGCCAACGTCCTGACTTTC
d_call: TRBD2; j_call: TRBJ2-3; clone_size: NA; v_call: TRBV30; cdr3_aa: CAWSGMGLAAGDTQYF; cdr3_nt: TGTGCCTGGAGCGGGATGGGACTAGCGGCGGGGGATACGCAGTATTTT
d_call: NA; j_call: TRBJ1-1; clone_size: NA; v_call: TRBV7-9; cdr3_aa: CASSLYNRDSNTEAFF; cdr3_nt: TGTGCCAGCAGCTTATATAATCGTGATTCTAACACTGAAGCTTTCTTT
d_call: TRBD1; j_call: TRBJ1-5; clone_size: once; v_call: TRBV27; cdr3_aa: CASSREGTGLGNQPQHF; cdr3_nt: TGTGCCAGCAGTAGGGAGGGGACAGGGTTAGGGAATCAGCCCCAGCATTTT
d_call: NA; j_call: TRBJ2-3; clone_size: NA; v_call: TRBV27; cdr3_aa: CASSPVGVSTDTQYF; cdr3_nt: TGTGCCAGCAGTCCCGTGGGGGTTAGCACAGATACGCAGTATTTT
d_call: NA; j_call: TRBJ1-6; clone_size: NA; v_call: TRBV11-3; cdr3_aa: CASSLGEGSPLHF; cdr3_nt: TGTGCCAGCAGCTTAGGAGAGGGTTCACCCCTCCACTTT
d_call: TRBD1; j_call: TRBJ2-1; clone_size: NA; v_call: TRBV24-1; cdr3_aa: CATSDTGVGGEQFF; cdr3_nt: TGTGCCACCAGTGACACAGGGGTAGGAGGTGAGCAGTTCTTC
d_call: NA; j_call: TRBJ2-7; clone_size: NA; v_call: TRBV5-1; cdr3_aa: CASSDGRGMNEQYF; cdr3_nt: TGCGCCAGCAGCGATGGGAGGGGGATGAACGAGCAGTACTTC
d_call: TRBD1; j_call: TRBJ2-2; clone_size: NA; v_call: TRBV7-2; cdr3_aa: CASSRTGDVGGELFF; cdr3_nt: TGTGCCAGCAGCCGGACAGGGGATGTGGGCGGGGAGCTGTTTTTT
d_call: NA; j_call: TRBJ2-4; clone_size: NA; v_call: TRBV29-1; cdr3_aa: CSVGRDGGKNIQYF; cdr3_nt: TGCAGCGTTGGGAGGGATGGAGGCAAAAACATTCAGTACTTC
d_call: TRBD1; j_call: TRBJ1-2; clone_size: NA; v_call: TRBV5-1; cdr3_aa: CASSQTGQGGVFGYGYTF; cdr3_nt: TGCGCCAGCAGTCAAACAGGACAGGGAGGGGTCTTCGGCTATGGCTACACCTTC
d_call: NA; j_call: TRBJ1-1; clone_size: NA; v_call: TRBV6-5; cdr3_aa: CASRAGGAEAFF; cdr3_nt: TGTGCCAGCAGAGCCGGAGGCGCTGAAGCTTTCTTT
d_call: TRBD1; j_call: TRBJ1-5; clone_size: NA; v_call: TRBV2; cdr3_aa: CASSTRTGVIQPQHF; cdr3_nt: TGTGCCAGCAGCACTAGGACAGGGGTTATTCAGCCCCAGCATTTT
d_call: NA; j_call: TRBJ1-1; clone_size: NA; v_call: TRBV7-9; cdr3_aa: CASSTAKNTEAFF; cdr3_nt: TGTGCCAGCAGCACAGCGAAGAACACTGAAGCTTTCTTT
d_call: NA; j_call: TRBJ1-2; clone_size: NA; v_call: TRBV2; cdr3_aa: CASTEWVSYTF; cdr3_nt: TGTGCCAGCACCGAGTGGGTCAGCTACACCTTC
d_call: NA; j_call: TRBJ2-5; clone_size: NA; v_call: TRBV2; cdr3_aa: CASSGDPSSGTQYF; cdr3_nt: TGTGCCAGCAGTGGGGACCCTAGTAGTGGGACCCAGTACTTC
d_call: NA; j_call: TRBJ2-6; clone_size: NA; v_call: TRBV10-3; cdr3_aa: CATDSSGANVLTF; cdr3_nt: TGTGCCACCGATAGCTCTGGGGCCAACGTCCTGACTTTC
d_call: NA; j_call: TRBJ2-7; clone_size: once; v_call: TRBV5-6; cdr3_aa: CASSLDPRYSYEQYF; cdr3_nt: TGTGCCAGCAGCTTGGATCCCAGATACTCCTACGAGCAGTACTTC
d_call: TRBD1; j_call: TRBJ1-3; clone_size: NA; v_call: TRBV5-6; cdr3_aa: CASSLQGVLAGNTIYF; cdr3_nt: TGTGCCAGCAGCTTGCAGGGGGTCTTAGCTGGAAACACCATATATTTT
d_call: NA; j_call: TRBJ1-2; clone_size: NA; v_call: TRBV19; cdr3_aa: CASSIERWGTYGYTF; cdr3_nt: TGTGCCAGTAGTATAGAAAGGTGGGGTACTTATGGCTACACCTTC